The 7 T cell receptor beta chains below come from one sample, sequenced in a study of response to subunit inactivated influenza vaccine. A single record per CDR3 protein comes from TCRdb applying MiXCR to the RT-PCR reads. The sample shows fewer than 600,000 distinct CDR3 sequences, more than 7% of them seen only once. Source: PBMCs from blood, taken less than 25 months after vaccination. The origin of the receptors is a man between 50 and 69 years old who received an inactivated influenza vaccine.

This clonotype was picked up a small number of times. The chain combines TRBV12-3 or TRBV12-4 with TRBJ2-3, with 8 bases that match TRBD2. V lost 4 bases, J lost 1 base, and 1 base stayed unmatched. This CDR3 contains 14 residues. In DNA, the CDR3 is TGTGCCAGCAGTTCGCGGGAGGGCACAGATACGCAGTATTTT. Translation: CASSSREGTDTQYF.

This clonotype was seen many times. The chain uses TRBV4-3 and TRBJ2-1; either TRBD1 or TRBD2 may supply D (5 bases each). V shed 0 bases and J shed 8 bases, with 8 bases lying between them. The CDR3 loop spans 13 amino acids. Germline V lookup: CDR1 LGHNA, CDR2 YSLEER. The CDR3, as DNA: TGCGCCAGCAGCCAAGATTGGGGACATGAGCAGTTCTTC. Amino acids: CASSQDWGHEQFF.

This clonotype appeared many times. The chain is built from TRBV5-6 and TRBJ2-7; a weak D match, TRBD1 (6 bases). Germline CDR1 reads SGHDT; CDR2 reads YYEEEE. V lost 0 bases and J 3 bases, leaving 10 bases between the germline ends. This CDR3 is built from 14 residues. In DNA, the CDR3 is TGTGCCAGCAGCTTGGCAGGGGCCCGCTACGAGCAGTACTTC. Translated: CASSLAGARYEQYF.

This clonotype was detected only a few times. V usage is TRBV7-2 and J usage is TRBJ1-2; TRBD1 might be the D (6 bases). Germline lookup yields CDR1 SGHTA and CDR2 FQGNSA. Trimming removed 5 bases from V and 7 bases from J, with 14 bases in between. The CDR3 contains 13 residues. Here the CDR3 DNA reads TGTGCCAGCAGCCCTCCAGGGGTTGCTGGCTACACCTTC. It codes for CASSPPGVAGYTF.

The V gene is TRBV19, the J gene TRBJ2-1; either TRBD1 or TRBD2 may supply D (5 bases each). Trimming removed 3 bases from V and 7 bases from J, with 10 bases in between. The length of the CDR3 is 13 residues. Germline V gene sequence: CDR1 LNHDA, CDR2 SQIVND (reference sequence). The CDR3 loop reads CASSIGTTNEQFF. The CDR3 nucleotides read TGTGCCAGTAGTATCGGGACCACAAATGAGCAGTTCTTC. The full variable domain, completed using reference TRBV19 and TRBJ2-1, is DGGITQSPKYLFRKEGQNVTLSCEQNLNHDAMYWYRQDPGQGLRLIYYSQIVNDFQKGDIAEGYSVSREKKESFPLTVTSAQKNPTAFYLCASSIGTTNEQFFGPGTRLTVL.

The CDR3, as DNA: TGTGCCAGCAGCCCCGCGGACACAGATACGCAGTATTTT. Encoded protein: CASSPADTDTQYF. This chain joins TRBV11-3 and TRBJ2-3, with no clear D. There are 13 residues in the CDR3. Germline loops: CDR1 SGHNT, CDR2 YENEEA. V was shortened by 5 bases and J by 2 bases, with 8 bases between the two germline ends.

This chain uses TRBV7-2 with TRBJ2-5, with D perhaps TRBD2 (6 bases). The CDR3 contains 15 residues. The germline gives CDR1 SGHTA, CDR2 FQGNSA. V shed 1 base and J shed 5 bases, with 14 bases lying between them. The CDR3 region is CASSLDIGGRETQYF. The CDR3 DNA follows: TGTGCCAGCAGCTTAGATATTGGGGGGAGGGAGACCCAGTACTTC.